The clone carrying this T cell receptor (beta chain) turned up a few times. Its specificity is unknown. Only in-frame clones appear in the TCRdb table, and some are missing; sequencing was by immunoSEQ multiplex PCR. The table lists about 130,000 clones, around 90% of them singletons, with over 2.5% in the top ten. These data originate in a study of T cell responses to AZD1222 COVID-19 vaccine. Study in general: Pooling covered second doses at about 4 or about 12 weeks. Study-wide findings and caveats: Rises in breadth and depth of Spike-specific TCRs came after two AZD1222 doses. There were mostly white British donors and more females than males, and clonal diversity was possibly underestimated. Unmutated variant regions are reportedly the target of nearly half of TCRs that are spike-specific.

Germline V CDR1 and CDR2: SGHTA, FQGNSA. The CDR3 consists of 14 residues. V shed 2 bases and J 6 bases; nucleotides not matched to a gene: 6. The source material was peripheral blood, sampled on day 0 of AZD1222 vaccination. The chain couples TRBV7-2 to TRBJ2-7, with 8 bases lining up with TRBD1. The receptor was isolated from an adult in good health. The CDR3 protein is CASSLRAGGGEQYF. In DNA, the CDR3 is TGTGCCAGCAGCTTACGGGCAGGGGGCGGCGAGCAGTACTTC.